The clone carrying this TCR beta chain showed up many times. Its specificity is unknown. The V end was cut by 0 bases, the J end by 9 bases, with 15 bases between. The CDR3 length is 15 residues. Germline-derived CDR1 and CDR2 are ENHRY and SYGVKD. The data belong to a study of blood T cells in healthy people across ages. Overall study findings and caveats: A greater number of naive CD4+ cells and higher diversity distinguished long-lived donors from aged donors.

Healthy Caucasians from Russia aged roughly 6 to 90 served as donors. The draw of peripheral blood yielded approximately 10 milliliters from each donor. The authors isolated at least 6 million PBMCs per sample. A second PCR, run for 7 to 11 cycles, used a sample-barcoded 5' primer plus a J-beta primer mix. TCRdb re-called the 5' RACE reads with MiXCR, one entry per CDR3 protein. The data hold 540,000 or so distinct CDR3 sequences, with less than 25% observed a single time. Another study also made use of these data, one on T cells of mothers and their children.

The rearrangement uses TRBV10-3 and TRBJ2-1, with D perhaps TRBD1 or TRBD2 (5 bases each). The receptor was isolated from a boy younger than 18 in good health. What was sequenced was blood. The CDR3 DNA reads TGTGCCATCAGTGAGTCGGGGCTCCGAGAGGGTGAGCAGTTCTTC. It is translated as CAISESGLREGEQFF.